A single sample is the source of the 24 T cell receptor beta chains below, sequenced in a study of blood T cells in healthy people across ages. A second roughly 6 to 11 cycle PCR used barcoded and J-beta primers. MiXCR, run by TCRdb on the 5' RACE reads, gives a single entry per CDR3 protein. This table has around 1,500,000 distinct CDR3 sequences, 25% to 30% appearing once. The specimen sequenced was blood. The receptor source for this set is a woman under 40 in good health.

In this sample, this clonotype turned up many times. The chain links TRBV12-3 or TRBV12-4 to TRBJ2-5; no clear D. The CDR3 is made up of 13 amino acids. V lost 2 bases and J 2 bases, leaving 6 bases between the germline ends. Here the CDR3 reads CASSLQQQETQYF. DNA for the CDR3: TGTGCCAGCAGTTTACAACAGCAAGAGACCCAGTACTTC.

A few counts support this clonotype. The genes are TRBV29-1 and TRBJ1-1, with 7 positions matching TRBD1. The trim removed 7 bases at V and 0 bases at J, leaving 11 bases unmatched. This CDR3 has 15 residues. Germline lookup yields CDR1 SQVTM and CDR2 ANQGSEA. CDR3 sequence reads: CSAKRDRLMNTEAFF. CDR3 nucleotides: TGCAGCGCCAAGAGGGACAGACTCATGAACACTGAAGCTTTCTTT. Full variable domain (remainder filled in from reference TRBV29-1 and TRBJ1-1): SAVISQKPSRDICQRGTSLTIQCQVDSQVTMMFWYRQQPGQSLTLIATANQGSEATYESGFVIDKFPISRPNLTFSTLTVSNMSPEDSSIYLCSAKRDRLMNTEAFFGQGTRLTVV.

This clonotype was observed a few times. The chain links TRBV2 to TRBJ1-1, with TRBD1 identical over 11 bases. The germline V gene encodes CDR1 SNHLY and CDR2 FYNNEI. The CDR3 has 17 residues. Losses at the gene ends were 3 bases for V and 2 bases for J; bases not matched to a gene: 8. The CDR3 DNA follows: TGTGCCAGCAGTGAGCCTCGGACAGGGGGCTACAACACTGAAGCTTTCTTT. Protein product: CASSEPRTGGYNTEAFF.

The chain couples TRBV4-2 to TRBJ1-2; D gene unclear. CDR3 size: 17 residues. Per the germline V gene, CDR1 is LGHNA and CDR2 is YNFKEQ. Trimming shortened V by 1 base and J by 6 bases, and 21 bases separated the two germline ends. The CDR3 DNA follows: TGTGCCAGCAGCCAAGTGGGTGTCGGGGTCGCACGGGATGGCTACACCTTC. Translated: CASSQVGVGVARDGYTF.

CDR3 bases: TGTGCCAGCCGCCTTGTGCAGGGCAACTATGGCTACACCTTC. Protein sequence: CASRLVQGNYGYTF. This sequence joins TRBV2 and TRBJ1-2; a weak D match, TRBD1 (5 bases). V gave up 8 bases and J gave up 2 bases, with 15 bases separating them. The CDR3 spans 14 residues. Germline CDR1 reads SNHLY; CDR2 reads FYNNEI.

This chain connects TRBV4-1 to TRBJ2-2, with D perhaps being TRBD1 or TRBD2 (5 bases each). V was cut by 0 bases and J by 4 bases, with 12 bases left in between. Germline CDR1 reads MGHRA; CDR2 reads YSYEKL. The CDR3 sequence is 16 residues long. CDR3 in amino acids: CASSQEWGIGTGELFF. CDR3 coding DNA: TGCGCCAGCAGCCAAGAGTGGGGGATAGGCACCGGGGAGCTGTTTTTT.

This rearrangement joins TRBV12-3 or TRBV12-4 to TRBJ2-5; D is possibly TRBD1 or TRBD2 (7 bases each). With 2 bases removed from V and 4 bases from J, the gap between germline ends came to 17 bases. This CDR3 has 16 residues. CDR3 loop: CASSLILDREGETQYF. The CDR3 DNA follows: TGTGCCAGCAGTTTAATATTAGACAGGGAGGGAGAGACCCAGTACTTC.

As regards this clonotype: The junction departs from germline at one end; a sequencing error may be responsible. J is TRBJ2-5 and V is TRBV18; no reliable D call. Germline-derived CDR1 and CDR2 are KGHSH and LQKENI. The CDR3 is 11 residues long. CDR3 DNA: TGTGCCAGCTTACCAAAAGAGACCCAGTACTTC. Amino acid sequence: CASLPKETQYF.

The chain combines TRBV5-1 with TRBJ1-2; a weak D match, TRBD1 (5 bases). V was pared by 4 bases and J by 2 bases, with 21 bases between. CDR1 and CDR2 from the germline V gene are SGHRS and YFSETQ. CDR3 length: 17 amino acids. The CDR3 DNA follows: TGCGCCAGCAGCCTGGGTGTTTTAGAGGGGAGCAACTATGGCTACACCTTC. Translation gives CASSLGVLEGSNYGYTF.

The chain recombines TRBV29-1 with TRBJ2-5, with TRBD2 matching 7 bases. Per germline, CDR1 SQVTM and CDR2 ANQGSEA. The CDR3 consists of 17 residues. V shed 1 base and J 2 bases; nucleotides not matched to a gene: 13. This chain's CDR3 is CSVEGASSGMPQETQYF. DNA for the CDR3: TGCAGCGTTGAAGGAGCTTCGAGCGGGATGCCACAAGAGACCCAGTACTTC.

The chain uses TRBV29-1 and TRBJ2-1; tentative D call: TRBD2 (6 bases). The CDR3 runs 13 residues. Trimming took off 4 bases at V and 3 bases at J, with 10 bases between the two ends. Germline-derived CDR1 and CDR2 are SQVTM and ANQGSEA. CDR3 amino acids: CSVGGVGYNEQFF. In DNA form, the CDR3 reads TGCAGCGTTGGGGGGGTCGGCTACAATGAGCAGTTCTTC.

This chain links TRBV29-1 with TRBJ2-1; 10 positions match TRBD1. The CDR3 contains 13 residues. V was pared by 4 bases and J by 8 bases, with 5 bases of the junction left unmatched. The germline V gene encodes CDR1 SQVTM and CDR2 ANQGSEA. CDR3 DNA sequence: TGCAGCGTTGTGGGGGGGACAGGGGATGAGCAGTTCTTC. As protein: CSVVGGTGDEQFF.

This clonotype was observed a few times. This chain connects TRBV7-2 to TRBJ2-1; D may be TRBD2 (6 bases). The germline V gene has CDR1 SGHTA and CDR2 FQGNSA. The CDR3 extends over 15 amino acids. The ends were cut back, 1 base at V and 2 bases at J, with 9 bases in the middle. CDR3 region: CASSLDGSPYNEQFF. The CDR3 coding sequence is TGTGCCAGCAGCTTAGACGGGAGTCCCTACAATGAGCAGTTCTTC. The entire variable domain, with the rest obtained from reference TRBV7-2 and TRBJ2-1, is as follows: GAGVSQSPSNKVTEKGKDVELRCDPISGHTALYWYRQSLGQGLEFLIYFQGNSAPDKSGLPSDRFSAERTGGSVSTLTIQRTQQEDSAVYLCASSLDGSPYNEQFFGPGTRLTVL.

The chain recombines TRBV6-1 with TRBJ2-7; the match to TRBD1 covers 10 bases. Losses at the gene ends were 6 bases for V and 3 bases for J; bases not matched to a gene: 2. The CDR3 loop spans 13 amino acids. Per the germline V gene, CDR1 is MNHNS and CDR2 is SASEGT. CDR3 nucleotide sequence: TGTGCCAGCAGGGACAGGGGGGTCTACGAGCAGTACTTC. Protein product: CASRDRGVYEQYF.

The V call is TRBV20-1, the J call TRBJ2-7; 11 bases fit TRBD2. The CDR3 covers 15 residues. Unmatched junction bases numbered 7, after V lost 0 bases and J lost 6 bases. Germline assignment: CDR1 DFQATT and CDR2 SNEGSKA (reference sequence). CDR3 nucleotide sequence: TGCAGTGCTAGAGATGGGGGGCTAGCGGGAGGCGAGCAGTACTTC. Protein sequence: CSARDGGLAGGEQYF.

The V call is TRBV3-1, the J call TRBJ2-1; the match to TRBD1 covers 7 bases. Germline V gene data show CDR1 as LGHDT and CDR2 as YNNKEL (reference sequence). V lost 4 bases and J lost 9; bases outside the gene matches: 12. There are 15 residues in the CDR3. In DNA, the CDR3 is TGTGCCAGCAGCCGAACCGGGACAGTGAGTGGTGAGCAGTTCTTC. Protein sequence: CASSRTGTVSGEQFF.

The chain has TRBV7-3 and TRBJ1-1, with no clear D. Trimming stripped 1 base from V and 0 bases from J, with 12 bases between. Germline V CDR1 and CDR2: SGHTA, FQGTGA. The CDR3 runs to 16 residues. This chain's CDR3 is CASSLRGGGMNTEAFF. CDR3 nucleotides: TGTGCCAGCAGCTTAAGGGGTGGCGGAATGAACACTGAAGCTTTCTTT.

This chain links TRBV7-2 with TRBJ2-1, with 9 bases that match TRBD1. Germline V lookup: CDR1 SGHTA, CDR2 FQGNSA. The length of the CDR3 is 17 residues. Germline trimming cut 4 bases from V and 4 bases from J; bases unmatched to any gene: 11. CDR3 DNA sequence: TGTGCCAGCAGCTCCAAGCCACCCGGGACAGGGTACAATGAGCAGTTCTTC. It specifies CASSSKPPGTGYNEQFF.

The J gene is TRBJ2-2, the V gene TRBV27; D gene ambiguous. This CDR3 has 14 residues. Trimming shortened V by 6 bases and J by 3 bases, and 11 bases separated the two germline ends. Germline V lookup: CDR1 MNHEY, CDR2 SMNVEV (reference sequence). CDR3 region: CASRAQWHTGELFF. CDR3 nucleotides: TGTGCCAGCAGAGCACAGTGGCACACCGGGGAGCTGTTTTTT.

V is TRBV20-1 and J is TRBJ2-1, with TRBD2 matching 11 bases. CDR1 and CDR2 (germline): DFQATT, SNEGSKA (reference sequence). This CDR3 comprises 12 residues. V lost 0 bases and J lost 15; bases outside the gene matches: 4. The CDR3: CSARDTSGSSFF. CDR3 DNA sequence: TGCAGTGCTAGAGATACTAGCGGGAGTTCGTTCTTC.

J is TRBJ2-1 and V is TRBV30; unclear D gene. The V and J ends lost 3 bases and 7 bases respectively, with 10 bases between them. The CDR3 spans 12 residues. Germline lookup yields CDR1 GTSNPN and CDR2 SVGIG (reference sequence). The CDR3 protein is CAWSDVRNEQFF. The CDR3 DNA reads as TGTGCCTGGAGCGATGTACGGAATGAGCAGTTCTTC.

This clonotype was detected a few times. The V gene is TRBV7-2, the J gene TRBJ2-7; D remains ambiguous. V lost 2 bases and J lost 4, with 12 bases in between. The CDR3 loop spans 14 amino acids. CDR1 and CDR2 (germline): SGHTA, FQGNSA. This chain's CDR3 is CASSLTVSGYEQYF. In DNA, the CDR3 is TGTGCCAGCAGCTTAACGGTTTCAGGTTACGAGCAGTACTTC.

This chain connects TRBV20-1 to TRBJ1-4; D uncertain. The CDR3 extends over 14 amino acids. V was pared by 1 base and J by 8 bases, with 14 bases between. The germline V gene has CDR1 DFQATT and CDR2 SNEGSKA (reference sequence). CDR3 DNA: TGCAGTGCTAGAGTCTTCGGGGAAAGGGAAAAACTGTTTTTT. This gives the protein CSARVFGEREKLFF.

V is TRBV5-5 and J is TRBJ2-1, with 7 bases lining up with TRBD1. The germline gives CDR1 SGHKS, CDR2 YYEKEE (reference sequence). This CDR3 has 17 amino acids. J gave up 0 bases and V 0 bases, and 6 bases lay outside the gene matches. Here the CDR3 reads CASSLAPDRSSYNEQFF. As DNA, the CDR3 is TGTGCCAGCAGCTTGGCTCCGGACAGGAGCTCCTACAATGAGCAGTTCTTC.